This T cell receptor beta chain is drawn from a study of identical twins. Via MiXCR, TCRdb re-called the 5' RACE reads, giving one row per CDR3 protein. The profile shows about 1.7 million distinct CDR3 sequences, under 35% of them singletons. With no exceptions, donors were healthy Caucasians. The sample taken for sequencing was cord blood. The origin of this receptor is a newborn girl in good health.

The CDR3 spells CASSLQSAKNIQYF. The CDR3, as DNA: TGTGCCAGCAGTTTGCAGTCGGCCAAAAACATTCAGTACTTC. The chain employs TRBV12-3 or TRBV12-4 and TRBJ2-4; D call uncertain. V was pared by 3 bases and J by 1 base, with 7 bases between. The CDR3 runs to 14 residues.